The 8 T cell receptor beta chains reported below all come from one sample, sequenced in a study of cytomegalovirus exposure and HLA in healthy donors. PCR was performed using 60 Vbeta and 13 Jbeta primers. The data were produced by immunoSEQ multiplex PCR, yet TCRdb's version contains in-frame clones alone and is incomplete. Of over 65,000 clones in the sample, about 76% are singletons; the top ten hold roughly 14%. The sequencing input was PBMCs. The origin of the receptors is a woman in her thirties or forties in good health and CMV-seropositive.

The chain employs TRBV5-6 and TRBJ1-1; tentatively, D is TRBD1 (6 bases). V was pared by 4 bases and J by 8 bases, with 12 bases between. CDR3 length: 12 amino acids. Per germline, CDR1 SGHDT and CDR2 YYEEEE. In DNA form, the CDR3 reads TGTGCCAGCAGCCCTCGAGACAGGGAAGCTTTCTTT. Encoded protein: CASSPRDREAFF. The whole variable domain, remainder taken from reference TRBV5-6 and TRBJ1-1, is DAGVTQSPTHLIKTRGQQVTLRCSPKSGHDTVSWYQQALGQGPQFIFQYYEEEERQRGNFPDRFSGHQFPNYSSELNVNALLLGDSALYLCASSPRDREAFFGQGTRLTVV.

This clone was seen only a few times. V usage is TRBV7-2 and J usage is TRBJ1-4, with TRBD1 matching 8 bases. This CDR3 region has 14 residues. The junction had 6 bases not matched to a gene; V was cut back by 5 bases and J by 7 bases. Germline CDR1 and CDR2: SGHTA and FQGNSA. Here the CDR3 reads CASSPDRGSEKLFF. For the CDR3, the DNA is TGTGCCAGCAGCCCAGACAGGGGAAGTGAAAAACTGTTTTTT.

This clone was seen only a few times. The rearrangement joins TRBV2 to TRBJ2-7, with D perhaps matching TRBD1 (6 bases). From germline, CDR1 is SNHLY and CDR2 FYNNEI. The CDR3 consists of 16 residues. Between the trimmed V and J ends, which lost 10 bases and 2 bases, there was a span of 24 bases. CDR3 region: CATRKQGATSTYEQYF. As DNA, the CDR3 is TGTGCCACTAGGAAACAGGGAGCAACCTCCACCTACGAGCAGTACTTC.

This chain uses TRBV27 with TRBJ1-5; 7 positions agree with TRBD1. V lost 2 bases, J lost 4 bases, and 2 bases stayed unmatched. The germline V gene has CDR1 MNHEY and CDR2 SMNVEV (reference sequence). The CDR3 runs to 14 residues. CDR3 DNA sequence: TGTGCCAGCAGTTTACGACAGGGAAATCAGCCCCAGCATTTT. Translated, it gives CASSLRQGNQPQHF.

This chain uses TRBV10-3 with TRBJ2-1; no clear D. The germline gives CDR1 ENHRY, CDR2 SYGVKD. Trimming cost V 7 bases and J 0 bases, with 10 bases left between them. The CDR3 is made up of 14 amino acids. The CDR3 DNA follows: TGTGCCATCAAGATGGCGGACTCCTACAATGAGCAGTTCTTC. Protein product: CAIKMADSYNEQFF.

This clone was counted once. This chain connects TRBV10-2 to TRBJ1-2, with 7 bases aligning to TRBD1. CDR3 size: 15 residues. With 11 bases clipped from V and 3 bases from J, the junction kept 15 bases outside the gene matches. Germline V lookup: CDR1 WSHSY, CDR2 SAAADI. Here the CDR3 reads CAVHKGGSKDYGYTF. CDR3 nucleotides: TGCGCCGTACACAAAGGGGGCTCTAAGGACTATGGCTACACCTTC.

The chain recombines TRBV5-1 with TRBJ1-6; 8 nucleotides match TRBD1. With 2 bases clipped from V and 8 bases from J, the junction kept 9 bases outside the gene matches. Germline V gene lookup returns CDR1 SGHRS and CDR2 YFSETQ. This CDR3 is 16 amino acids long. The CDR3 loop reads CASSFGQGADDSPLHF. CDR3 nucleotides: TGCGCCAGCAGCTTTGGCCAGGGGGCTGATGATTCACCCCTCCACTTT.

The rearrangement links TRBV5-1 to TRBJ1-2; TRBD1 is a possible D gene (5 bases). The CDR3 spans 14 residues. The germline V and J ends were trimmed by 1 base and 8 bases, with 15 bases remaining between them. Germline V gene sequence: CDR1 SGHRS, CDR2 YFSETQ. The CDR3: CASSLWDSSEGYTF. In DNA, the CDR3 is TGCGCCAGCAGCTTGTGGGACTCCTCCGAGGGCTACACCTTC.